This record covers a single T cell receptor beta chain. Its antigen is not known. The sample is drawn from a study of cytomegalovirus exposure and HLA in healthy donors. General study findings and limits: With further analysis later on, most CMV-associated TCR beta chains appeared HLA-restricted. A later analysis found common viral pathogens apparently linked to several of the most significant clusters. The only immune exposure information that was available was CMV serostatus.

Germline assignment: CDR1 SNHLY and CDR2 FYNNEI. Trimming took 6 bases from V and 5 from J, leaving 17 bases between them. There are 14 residues in the CDR3. The study ran its PCR with 60 Vbeta and 13 Jbeta primers. Sequencing was performed with immunoSEQ multiplex PCR; in TCRdb, only in-frame clones are kept and a portion is missing. The data show more than 95,000 clones, less than 80% seen once. The sample consisted of PBMCs. The J gene is TRBJ2-7, the V gene TRBV2; a weak D match, TRBD1 (6 bases). This TCR was sampled from a man over 45 in good health and CMV-seronegative. The CDR3, as DNA: TGTGCCAGCAGGGCCGACAGGTTTCAGGACGAGCAGTACTTC. Its protein product is CASRADRFQDEQYF.